These 17 T cell receptor beta chains were sequenced from one sample in a study of cytomegalovirus exposure and HLA in healthy donors. With 60 Vbeta and 13 Jbeta primers, the PCR was carried out. Here immunoSEQ multiplex PCR was the method, and the copy in TCRdb shows in-frame clones only, minus some. The table for this sample gives 160,000 or so clones. Sequences were obtained from PBMCs. The receptors here all came from a young man in good health and CMV-seronegative.

This chain uses TRBV19 with TRBJ2-7; maybe TRBD1 (7 bases). The V and J ends lost 5 bases and 3 bases respectively, with 20 bases between them. The CDR3 is 16 residues long. Germline V lookup: CDR1 LNHDA, CDR2 SQIVND (reference sequence). The chain's CDR3 is CASSAGGGQDFYEQYF. In DNA form, the CDR3 reads TGTGCCAGTAGTGCCGGGGGAGGACAGGACTTCTACGAGCAGTACTTC.

J is TRBJ1-1 and V is TRBV30; D ambiguous. CDR3 length: 11 amino acids. The germline CDR1 and CDR2 sequences are GTSNPN and SVGIG (reference sequence). The V gene lost 0 bases and the J gene lost 7 bases, with 6 bases spanning the gap. The CDR3 here is CAWSVQNEAFF. For the CDR3, the DNA is TGTGCCTGGAGTGTACAGAATGAAGCTTTCTTT.

This chain uses TRBV7-3 with TRBJ2-5; TRBD1 is a possible D gene (5 bases). CDR1 and CDR2 (germline): SGHTA, FQGTGA. This CDR3 spans 15 amino acids. Trimming stripped 0 bases from V and 4 bases from J, with 12 bases between. CDR3 nucleotide sequence: TGTGCCAGCAGCTTAACCAGGGAAGTAGGAGAGACCCAGTACTTC. Amino acid sequence: CASSLTREVGETQYF. Drawing the rest from reference TRBV7-3 and TRBJ2-5, the complete variable domain is GAGVSQTPSNKVTEKGKYVELRCDPISGHTALYWYRQSLGQGPEFLIYFQGTGAADDSGLPNDRFFAVRPEGSVSTLKIQRTERGDSAVYLCASSLTREVGETQYFGPGTRLLVL.

The rearrangement uses TRBV7-8 and TRBJ2-1, with a possible D match to TRBD2 (6 bases). Germline V gene lookup returns CDR1 SGHVS and CDR2 FQNEAQ. There are 16 residues in the CDR3. V was cut by 1 base and J by 3 bases, with 13 bases left in between. The CDR3 DNA is TGTGCCAGCAGCTTAGATTTGGTGGGAGGCTACAATGAGCAGTTCTTC. Its translation is CASSLDLVGGYNEQFF.

This rearrangement joins TRBV7-9 to TRBJ2-5; 8 nucleotides line up with TRBD1. Germline V CDR1 and CDR2: SEHNR, FQNEAQ (reference sequence). The CDR3 extends over 14 amino acids. Losses at the gene ends were 1 base for V and 11 bases for J; bases not matched to a gene: 9. Written as DNA, the CDR3 is TGTGCCAGCAGCTTAGGGGCAGGGGGCTTTGAGCAGTACTTC. Protein sequence: CASSLGAGGFEQYF.

Comment on this clone: Other DNA sequences in this specimen translate into the identical CDR3. J is TRBJ1-1 and V is TRBV14, with 9 positions matching TRBD1. CDR1 and CDR2 from the germline V gene are SGHDN and FVKESK. J gave up 7 bases and V 1 base, and 1 base lay outside the gene matches. The CDR3 contains 13 residues. The CDR3 bases are TGTGCCAGCAGCCAAGGGACAGGGGTTGAAGCTTTCTTT. This translates into CASSQGTGVEAFF.

This chain uses TRBV6-1 with TRBJ2-7, with 9 bases aligning to TRBD1. The CDR3 is made up of 13 amino acids. Germline CDR1 MNHNS, CDR2 SASEGT. V lost 6 bases, J lost 4 bases, and 4 bases stayed unmatched. The CDR3 protein is CASRQGAGYEQYF. CDR3 in DNA: TGTGCCAGCAGACAGGGGGCTGGATACGAGCAGTACTTC.

The genes are TRBV18 and TRBJ1-1, with 7 bases fitting TRBD1. The CDR3 has 16 residues. Germline V gene data show CDR1 as KGHSH and CDR2 as LQKENI. With 6 bases clipped from V and 4 bases from J, the junction kept 14 bases outside the gene matches. CDR3 bases: TGTGCCAGCTCGCTTATGACAGGGAACGGCCTCACTGAAGCTTTCTTT. Residues: CASSLMTGNGLTEAFF.

CDR3 sequence: CASKVRRTWIAYNEQFF. CDR3 in DNA: TGTGCCAGCAAGGTGAGGAGAACTTGGATAGCCTACAATGAGCAGTTCTTC. This sequence joins TRBV5-8 and TRBJ2-1; unclear D gene. Germline V gives CDR1 SGHTS, CDR2 YDEGEE. V was trimmed by 6 bases and J by 2 bases, leaving 21 bases between them. The CDR3 runs to 17 residues.

The CDR3 DNA sequence: TGCGCCAGCAGCCTCCCCTCTAGCGCCGATGAGCAGTTCTTC. Translating it yields CASSLPSSADEQFF. The chain is built from TRBV5-1 and TRBJ2-1, with D maybe TRBD2 (6 bases). Trimming stripped 4 bases from V and 8 bases from J, with 16 bases between. The CDR3 runs to 14 residues. CDR1 is SGHRS, CDR2 YFSETQ, per germline.

The chain recombines TRBV5-6 with TRBJ2-3, with 9 positions matching TRBD2. The CDR3 loop spans 17 amino acids. V lost 0 bases and J lost 4; bases outside the gene matches: 9. Germline CDR1 reads SGHDT; CDR2 reads YYEEEE. In DNA, the CDR3 is TGTGCCAGCAGCTTGGACTTTAGCGGGAGCTCCCCAGATACGCAGTATTTT. This translates into CASSLDFSGSSPDTQYF. Variable domain in full (rest from reference TRBV5-6 and TRBJ2-3): DAGVTQSPTHLIKTRGQQVTLRCSPKSGHDTVSWYQQALGQGPQFIFQYYEEEERQRGNFPDRFSGHQFPNYSSELNVNALLLGDSALYLCASSLDFSGSSPDTQYFGPGTRLTVL.

This chain uses TRBV11-3 with TRBJ2-5; 7 bases fit TRBD2. Looked up from germline, CDR1 is SGHNT and CDR2 is YENEEA. The CDR3 is made up of 16 amino acids. J gave up 4 bases and V 1 base, and 9 bases lay outside the gene matches. The CDR3 coding sequence is TGTGCCAGCAGCTTAGTTGCGGGAGCCTACGGAGAGACCCAGTACTTC. Translated: CASSLVAGAYGETQYF.

V gene TRBV18 combines with J gene TRBJ2-7, with TRBD2 matching 7 bases. The V gene's germline CDR1 is KGHSH and CDR2 LQKENI. V lost 3 bases, J lost 5 bases, and 1 base stayed unmatched. CDR3 length equals 12 residues. This CDR3 reads CASSPGGNEQYF. The CDR3 DNA sequence: TGTGCCAGCTCACCGGGGGGGAACGAGCAGTACTTC.

The V call is TRBV7-9, the J call TRBJ2-1, with no clear D. Deletions cut 3 bases from V and 7 bases from J, with 13 bases between. CDR3 length: 14 residues. Per the germline V gene, CDR1 is SEHNR and CDR2 is FQNEAQ (reference sequence). This CDR3 reads CASSFSQLVNEQFF. The DNA for the CDR3 is TGTGCCAGCAGCTTTAGTCAACTTGTGAATGAGCAGTTCTTC.

The V call is TRBV11-2, the J call TRBJ2-1, with D possibly TRBD1 on 5 matching bases. The V end was cut by 2 bases, the J end by 8 bases, with 7 bases between. Germline V lookup: CDR1 SGHAT, CDR2 FQNNGV. This CDR3 is 12 amino acids long. The CDR3, as DNA: TGTGCCAGCAGCTTAAAAGGGGATGAGCAGTTCTTC. It translates to CASSLKGDEQFF.

CDR3 amino acids: CASNGGWGEQYF. CDR3 nucleotide sequence: TGTGCCAGCAACGGCGGGTGGGGCGAGCAGTACTTC. The gene calls are TRBV9 and TRBJ2-7; D possibly corresponds to TRBD2 (5 bases). Trimming left V 6 bases short and J 6 bases short, with 13 bases between. The CDR3 has 12 amino acids. The germline V gene encodes CDR1 SGDLS and CDR2 YYNGEE.

The rearrangement uses TRBV4-2 and TRBJ1-2, with D unclear. Trimming stripped 0 bases from V and 7 bases from J, with 6 bases between. The CDR3 has 12 amino acids. Germline V gene lookup returns CDR1 LGHNA and CDR2 YNFKEQ. Here the CDR3 DNA reads TGTGCCAGCAGCCAAGATCGAGGTGGCTACACCTTC. Its protein is CASSQDRGGYTF.